The following is a TCR beta chain sequence with its context. The data stem from a study of shared clonotypes between healthy human individuals. Naive CD8 cells, CD45RO-negative and positively selected for CCR7, excluded terminally differentiated effector memory CD45RA+ cells. The CDR3 totals 15 residues. The V gene's germline CDR1 is SGHKS and CDR2 YYEKEE (reference sequence). Trimming took off 4 bases at V and 4 bases at J, with 17 bases between the two ends. The assay used deep level. Method: immunoSEQ multiplex PCR; TCRdb's copy keeps in-frame clones and lacks some. The sample lists hundreds of thousands of clones, just over 90% occurring once.

This receptor was obtained from a young man in good health. Sequencing was performed on naive CD8+ T cells sorted from blood. V is TRBV5-5 and J is TRBJ2-5; no definite D call. The CDR3 region is CASSPAFGDGETQYF. The CDR3 nucleotides read TGTGCCAGCAGCCCCGCTTTTGGGGATGGAGAGACCCAGTACTTC.